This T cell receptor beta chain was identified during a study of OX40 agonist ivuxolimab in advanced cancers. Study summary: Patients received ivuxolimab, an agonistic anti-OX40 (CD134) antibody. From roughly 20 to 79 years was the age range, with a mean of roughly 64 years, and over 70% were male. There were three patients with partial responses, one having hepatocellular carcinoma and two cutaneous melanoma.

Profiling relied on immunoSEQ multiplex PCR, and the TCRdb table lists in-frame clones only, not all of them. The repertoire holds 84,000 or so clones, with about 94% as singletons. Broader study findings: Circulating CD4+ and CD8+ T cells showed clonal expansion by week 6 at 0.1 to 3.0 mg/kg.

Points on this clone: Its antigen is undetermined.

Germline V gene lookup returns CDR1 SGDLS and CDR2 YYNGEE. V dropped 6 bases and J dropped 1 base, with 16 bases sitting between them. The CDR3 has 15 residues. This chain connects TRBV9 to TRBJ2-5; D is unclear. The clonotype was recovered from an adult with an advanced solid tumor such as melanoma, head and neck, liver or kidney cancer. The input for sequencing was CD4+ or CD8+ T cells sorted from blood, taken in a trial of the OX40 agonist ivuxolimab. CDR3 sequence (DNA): TGTGCCAGCACGCCGTTCGGGTGGCCCCAAGAGACCCAGTACTTC. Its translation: CASTPFGWPQETQYF.